This note documents a single T cell receptor (beta chain) sequence. Its antigen is as yet unknown. V was clipped by 10 bases and J by 1 base, with 16 bases between them. CDR1 and CDR2 from the germline V gene are LNHDA and SQIVND (reference sequence). This CDR3 comprises 15 residues. The data were obtained in a study of T cell responses to AZD1222 COVID-19 vaccine. Study-wide points: Spike-spanning, vaccine-associated CD4 TCRs were dominant at 160-218 and 743-854. The study sampled repertoires only after the peak T cell response. In a largely white British group with more females than males, clonal diversity was possibly underestimated.

Assay: immunoSEQ multiplex PCR; the TCRdb copy retains only in-frame clones and omits some. There are around 67,000 clones in the sample; 84% occur only once, and 6.5% to 8% lies in the top ten. The chain employs TRBV19 and TRBJ2-2, with TRBD2 as a possible D gene (5 bases). This receptor was taken from an adult in good health. Sequencing was performed on peripheral blood, taken on day 0 of AZD1222 vaccination. This chain's CDR3 is CATETPEVNTGELFF. CDR3 nucleotides: TGTGCCACTGAGACCCCGGAGGTGAACACCGGGGAGCTGTTTTTT.